The clone carrying this T cell receptor beta chain has just one count. Its antigen is unidentified. Deletions cut 5 bases from V and 6 bases from J, with 9 bases between. The CDR3 consists of 12 residues. Germline V gene sequence: CDR1 SGHNT, CDR2 YENEEA. Use of 60 Vbeta and 13 Jbeta primers characterized the PCR. Libraries were prepared by immunoSEQ multiplex PCR; TCRdb keeps only in-frame clonotypes and omits some of them. The table lists 150,000 to 200,000 clones, more than 60% of them singletons, with 1.4% in the top ten. The data originate from a study of cytomegalovirus exposure and HLA in healthy donors. General study findings and limits: With later analysis, a missense DCLRE1C variant became linked to TCR beta V- and J-gene trimming.

The chain joins TRBV11-3 to TRBJ2-3; D not certain. Sequenced material: PBMCs. The clonotype was recovered from a man aged 18 to 29 in good health and CMV-seronegative. The CDR3 sequence is CASSPGRDTQYF. The CDR3 bases are TGTGCCAGCAGCCCCGGCAGGGATACGCAGTATTTT.